Listed below are T cell receptor beta chains from one sample, sequenced in a study of blood T cells in healthy people across ages. MiXCR, applied by TCRdb to the 5' RACE reads, yields one record per CDR3 protein. The table includes about 720,000 distinct CDR3 sequences, 20% to 25% detected once. Sequences were obtained from blood. The receptors were sampled from a man aged 65-85 years in good health. Each CDR3 is given with its conserved first and last residue. A D gene is named only where the DNA matches it firmly. Only some rows state a clone size, as once, few, many or a class for expanded clones.

d_call clone_size j_call v_call cdr3_aa cdr3_nt
. . TRBJ1-3 TRBV20-1 CSARETVYSGNTIYF TGCAGTGCTAGGGAGACAGTGTACTCTGGAAACACCATATATTTT
TRBD2 many TRBJ2-5 TRBV10-3 CAISPSGNGETQYF TGTGCCATCAGTCCTAGCGGAAACGGGGAGACCCAGTACTTC
. . TRBJ1-4 TRBV5-1 CASSPGRGEEEKLFF TGCGCCAGCAGCCCCGGGCGGGGGGAAGAAGAAAAACTGTTTTTT
. few TRBJ2-7 TRBV28 CASSLHGHGGEQYF TGTGCCAGCAGCTTACACGGGCACGGAGGAGAGCAGTACTTC
TRBD2 . TRBJ2-3 TRBV2 CASSGLRTSGTDTQYF TGTGCCAGCAGTGGATTGAGGACTAGCGGGACAGATACGCAGTATTTT
. many TRBJ2-1 TRBV9 CASSQRSDSSNEQFF TGTGCCAGCAGCCAGAGATCGGACAGCAGCAATGAGCAGTTCTTC
. . TRBJ1-4 TRBV6-5 CASSYSGEDEKLFF TGTGCCAGCAGTTACTCGGGGGAGGATGAAAAACTGTTTTTT
. few TRBJ2-1 TRBV5-1 CASSLVGEAYNEQFF TGCGCCAGCAGCTTGGTCGGGGAGGCATACAATGAGCAGTTCTTC
. few TRBJ2-1 TRBV29-1 CSVGSLTDADYNEQFF TGCAGCGTTGGTTCGCTCACGGACGCCGACTACAATGAGCAGTTCTTC
TRBD2 few TRBJ2-3 TRBV5-1 CASSLRTSGRHTSTDTQYF TGCGCCAGCAGCCTGCGGACTAGCGGGAGGCACACTAGCACAGATACGCAGTATTTT
. . TRBJ1-4 TRBV2 CASIGINEKLFF TGTGCCAGCATTGGTATTAATGAAAAACTGTTTTTT
. . TRBJ2-7 TRBV11-2 CASSLDLWGPYEQYF TGTGCCAGCAGCTTAGATCTGTGGGGTCCCTACGAGCAGTACTTC
. few TRBJ1-3 TRBV20-1 CSAMTSQATVEGNTIYF TGCAGTGCGATGACTTCCCAGGCGACTGTGGAAGGAAACACCATATATTTT
. . TRBJ2-5 TRBV11-3 CASSFGILQETQYF TGTGCCAGCAGCTTTGGCATCCTTCAAGAGACCCAGTACTTC
. . TRBJ2-5 TRBV29-1 CSVVRRGRETQYF TGCAGCGTTGTTAGGAGGGGTCGGGAGACCCAGTACTTC
. . TRBJ1-4 TRBV6-2/TRBV6-3 CASSPGSGTTNEKLFF TGTGCCAGCAGTCCGGGGTCAGGGACGACTAATGAAAAACTGTTTTTT
TRBD1 . TRBJ1-2 TRBV5-1 CASSLEPPGQGLHYGYTF TGCGCCAGCAGCTTAGAACCACCGGGACAGGGATTACACTATGGCTACACCTTC
. few TRBJ2-5 TRBV18 CASSPPTSSGTQHF TGTGCCAGCTCACCACCAACTAGCTCGGGGACCCAGCACTTC
. . TRBJ2-1 TRBV12-3/TRBV12-4 CASGSTRGRKNEQFF TGTGCCAGCGGGTCGACTAGAGGGAGGAAAAATGAGCAGTTCTTC
TRBD2 . TRBJ2-1 TRBV20-1 CSAGARESSYNEQFF TGCAGTGCTGGTGCGCGGGAGAGTAGTTACAATGAGCAGTTCTTC
. . TRBJ2-7 TRBV29-1 CSVVYGVAPNEQYF TGCAGCGTTGTTTATGGGGTGGCGCCGAACGAGCAGTACTTC
. few TRBJ2-2 TRBV29-1 CSAGHPTGELFF TGCAGCGCGGGGCACCCAACCGGGGAGCTGTTTTTT
TRBD2 few TRBJ2-3 TRBV4-3 CASSQEVAGGVDTQYF TGCGCCAGCAGCCAAGAAGTAGCGGGAGGGGTAGATACGCAGTATTTT
. many TRBJ2-5 TRBV20-1 CSATFLGRQETQYF TGCAGTGCTACATTTTTGGGGAGGCAAGAGACCCAGTACTTC
. many TRBJ2-2 TRBV7-7 CASSPASNTGELFF TGTGCCAGCAGCCCAGCCTCGAACACCGGGGAGCTGTTTTTT
. few TRBJ2-3 TRBV20-1 CSARTAYSTDTQYF TGCAGTGCTAGAACGGCCTATAGCACAGATACGCAGTATTTT
. . TRBJ1-1 TRBV29-1 CSTSGDTEAFF TGCAGCACTTCAGGGGATACTGAAGCTTTCTTT
TRBD1 . TRBJ1-4 TRBV5-1 CASSPTAGGDEKLFF TGCGCCAGCAGCCCAACCGCAGGGGGGGATGAAAAACTGTTTTTT
TRBD2 few TRBJ2-5 TRBV5-1 CASSLLAGGSEPQYF TGCGCCAGCAGCTTGCTAGCGGGGGGTTCAGAGCCCCAGTACTTC
. . TRBJ1-3 TRBV28 CASSLANSGNTIYF TGTGCCAGCAGTTTAGCGAACTCTGGAAACACCATATATTTT
TRBD1 few TRBJ2-5 TRBV20-1 CSARAAPGQGIQETQYF TGCAGTGCTAGAGCAGCCCCGGGACAGGGGATCCAAGAGACCCAGTACTTC
TRBD1 few TRBJ1-2 TRBV27 CASSLPGQGARGYTF TGTGCCAGCAGTTTACCGGGACAGGGGGCGAGAGGCTACACCTTC
. few TRBJ1-2 TRBV4-2 CASSQGGDGVSYTF TGTGCCAGCAGCCAAGGCGGTGATGGGGTAAGCTACACCTTC
. few TRBJ1-1 TRBV6-5 CASRPPVRGSNTEAFF TGTGCCAGCAGACCTCCCGTGAGGGGTTCGAACACTGAAGCTTTCTTT
TRBD2 few TRBJ2-5 TRBV29-1 CSVGNGREETQYF TGCAGCGTTGGTAACGGGAGGGAAGAGACCCAGTACTTC
. once TRBJ2-7 TRBV12-3/TRBV12-4 CASSLASRTYEQYF TGTGCCAGCAGTTTGGCTAGCCGGACCTACGAGCAGTACTTC
. few TRBJ2-7 TRBV27 CASSLAGLTSSSYEQYF TGTGCCAGCAGCCTGGCCGGGTTGACGAGTAGCTCCTACGAGCAGTACTTC
TRBD1 . TRBJ1-2 TRBV29-1 CSVGTGKGYTF TGCAGCGTTGGGACAGGGAAGGGCTACACCTTC
. few TRBJ2-3 TRBV5-1 CASSLAGGSFTDTQYF TGCGCCAGCAGCTTGGCCGGCGGGTCGTTCACAGATACGCAGTATTTT
. few TRBJ1-1 TRBV20-1 CSARDGATFFLGTEAFF TGCAGTGCTAGAGATGGGGCTACCTTTTTTTTGGGCACTGAAGCTTTCTTT
. few TRBJ2-3 TRBV6-2/TRBV6-3 CASTLGGSGDTQYF TGTGCCAGCACCCTGGGGGGAAGTGGAGATACGCAGTATTTT
TRBD1 . TRBJ2-5 TRBV14 CASSQDRGIQETQYF TGTGCCAGCAGTCAAGACAGGGGCATCCAAGAGACCCAGTACTTC
. few TRBJ2-1 TRBV24-1 CATSGGFGQTYNEQFF TGTGCCACCAGTGGGGGTTTCGGGCAGACCTACAATGAGCAGTTCTTC
. few TRBJ2-3 TRBV10-3 CAISESNVADTQYF TGTGCCATCAGTGAGTCTAATGTGGCAGATACGCAGTATTTT
. . TRBJ2-6 TRBV19 CASSTSRSGANVLTF TGTGCCAGTAGTACTTCTCGCTCTGGGGCCAACGTCCTGACTTTC
. . TRBJ2-1 TRBV10-2 CASSQSYWNNEQFF TGCGCCAGCAGCCAATCCTACTGGAACAATGAGCAGTTCTTC
TRBD1 few TRBJ2-7 TRBV29-1 CSVERGEGGDEQYF TGCAGCGTTGAGAGGGGTGAAGGGGGCGACGAGCAGTACTTC
TRBD2 . TRBJ2-2 TRBV4-2 CASSGRTSGRITGELFF TGTGCCAGCAGCGGTAGGACTAGCGGGAGAATCACCGGGGAGCTGTTTTTT